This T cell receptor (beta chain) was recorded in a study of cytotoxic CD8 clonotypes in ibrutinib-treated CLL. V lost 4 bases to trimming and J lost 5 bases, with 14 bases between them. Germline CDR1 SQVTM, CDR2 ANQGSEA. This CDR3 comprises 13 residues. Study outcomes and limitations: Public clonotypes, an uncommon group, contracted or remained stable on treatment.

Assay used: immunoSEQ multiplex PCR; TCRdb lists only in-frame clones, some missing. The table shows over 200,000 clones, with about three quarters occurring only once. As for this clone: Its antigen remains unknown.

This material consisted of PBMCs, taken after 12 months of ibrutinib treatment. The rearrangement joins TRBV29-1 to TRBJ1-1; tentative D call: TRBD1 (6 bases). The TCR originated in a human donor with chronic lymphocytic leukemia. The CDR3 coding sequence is TGCAGCGTTGGCAGGGGCTCATGGACTGAAGCTTTCTTT. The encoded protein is CSVGRGSWTEAFF.